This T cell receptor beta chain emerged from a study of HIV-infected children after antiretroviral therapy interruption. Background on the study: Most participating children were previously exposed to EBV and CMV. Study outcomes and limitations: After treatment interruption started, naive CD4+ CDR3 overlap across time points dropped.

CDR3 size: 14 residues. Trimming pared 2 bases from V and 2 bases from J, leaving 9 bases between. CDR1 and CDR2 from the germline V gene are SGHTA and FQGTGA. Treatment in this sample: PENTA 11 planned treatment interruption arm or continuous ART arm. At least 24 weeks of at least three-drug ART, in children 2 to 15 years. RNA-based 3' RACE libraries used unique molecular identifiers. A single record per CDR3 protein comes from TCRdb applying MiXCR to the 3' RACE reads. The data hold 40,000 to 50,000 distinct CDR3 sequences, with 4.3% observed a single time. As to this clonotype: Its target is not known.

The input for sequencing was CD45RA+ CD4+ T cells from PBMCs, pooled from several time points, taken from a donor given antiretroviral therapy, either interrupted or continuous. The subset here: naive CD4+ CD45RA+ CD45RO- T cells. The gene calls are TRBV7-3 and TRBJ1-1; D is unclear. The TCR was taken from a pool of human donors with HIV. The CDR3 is CASSLLDKNTEAFF. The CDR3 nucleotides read TGTGCCAGCAGCTTACTCGACAAAAACACTGAAGCTTTCTTT.